The clone carrying this TCR beta chain appeared a few times. Its antigen is unknown. This sample was included in a study of T-cell memory formation after mild COVID-19. With constant-segment primers, 5'RACE yielded cDNA libraries of TCR alpha and TCR beta that carried sample barcodes and UMIs. TCRdb ran MiXCR on the 5' RACE reads and lists one entry per CDR3 protein. This sample yields about 390,000 distinct CDR3 sequences, of which 16% are seen a single time; 20% to 25% belongs to the top ten. Study-level points and caveats: Those CD4+ clones that contracted were mainly in CM and EM (CD8+ ones in EMRA). Balance between CD4 and CD8 was seen in clones contracting day 15 to 85, and a CD4+ lean was seen in later expanders. Cross-reactive memory apparently joined, as some responding clones appeared in pre-infection memory.

This TCR derives from a young man who had mild COVID-19 (a few samples of this study predate the infection). Cell type and time point are not known. Sequencing input: PBMCs or a T cell subset sorted from them (not recorded which).

CDR3 amino acids: CASSPGAPWVETQYF. CDR3 in DNA: TGTGCCAGCAGTCCCGGGGCGCCTTGGGTTGAGACCCAGTACTTC. The rearrangement uses TRBV6-5 and TRBJ2-5, with D perhaps assigned TRBD1 or TRBD2 (5 bases each). The CDR3 sequence is 15 residues long. The V end lost 5 bases, the J end lost 5 bases, and 18 bases lay between the germline ends. Germline lookup yields CDR1 MNHEY and CDR2 SVGAGI.